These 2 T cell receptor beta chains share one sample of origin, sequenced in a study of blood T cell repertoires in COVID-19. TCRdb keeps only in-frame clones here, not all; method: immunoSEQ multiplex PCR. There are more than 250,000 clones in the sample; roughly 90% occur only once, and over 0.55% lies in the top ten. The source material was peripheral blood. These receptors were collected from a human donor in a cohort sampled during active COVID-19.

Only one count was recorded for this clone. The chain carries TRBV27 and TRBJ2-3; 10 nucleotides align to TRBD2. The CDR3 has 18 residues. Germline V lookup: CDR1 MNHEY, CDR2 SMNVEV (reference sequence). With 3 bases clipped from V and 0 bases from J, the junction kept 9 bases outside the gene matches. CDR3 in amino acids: CASSFLLAGDFSTDTQYF. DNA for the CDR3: TGTGCCAGCAGTTTTCTCCTAGCGGGAGACTTTAGCACAGATACGCAGTATTTT.

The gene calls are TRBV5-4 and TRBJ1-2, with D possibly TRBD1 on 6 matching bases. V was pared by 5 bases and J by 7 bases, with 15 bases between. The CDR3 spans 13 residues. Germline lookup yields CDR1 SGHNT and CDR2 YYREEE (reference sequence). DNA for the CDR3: TGTGCCAGCAGAGGGACACACGGCGGTGGCTACACCTTC. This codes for CASRGTHGGGYTF. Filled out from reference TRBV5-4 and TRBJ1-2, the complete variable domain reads ETGVTQSPTHLIKTRGQQVTLRCSSQSGHNTVSWYQQALGQGPQFIFQYYREEENGRGNFPPRFSGLQFPNYSSELNVNALELDDSALYLCASRGTHGGGYTFGSGTRLTVV.